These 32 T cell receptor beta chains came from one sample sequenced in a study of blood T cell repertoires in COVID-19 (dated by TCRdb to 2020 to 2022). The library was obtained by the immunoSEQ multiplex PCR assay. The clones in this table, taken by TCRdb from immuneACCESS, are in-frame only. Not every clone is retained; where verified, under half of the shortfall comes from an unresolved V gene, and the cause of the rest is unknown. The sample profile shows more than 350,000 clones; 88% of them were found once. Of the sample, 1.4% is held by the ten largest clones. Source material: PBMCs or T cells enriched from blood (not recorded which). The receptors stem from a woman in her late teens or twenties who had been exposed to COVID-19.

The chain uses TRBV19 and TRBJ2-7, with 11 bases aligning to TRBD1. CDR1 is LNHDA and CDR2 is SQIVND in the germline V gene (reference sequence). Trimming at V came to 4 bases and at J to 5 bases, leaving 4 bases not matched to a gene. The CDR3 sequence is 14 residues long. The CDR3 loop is CASSRRTGGDEQYF. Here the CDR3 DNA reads TGTGCCAGTAGTAGAAGGACAGGGGGCGACGAGCAGTACTTC.

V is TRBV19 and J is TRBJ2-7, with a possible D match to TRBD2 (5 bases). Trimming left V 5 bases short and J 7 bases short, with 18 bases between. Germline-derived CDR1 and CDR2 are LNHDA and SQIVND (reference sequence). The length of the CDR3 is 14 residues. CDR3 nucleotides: TGTGCCAGTAGTCTCGAGCCTCGGGGTGGTGAGCAGTACTTC. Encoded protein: CASSLEPRGGEQYF.

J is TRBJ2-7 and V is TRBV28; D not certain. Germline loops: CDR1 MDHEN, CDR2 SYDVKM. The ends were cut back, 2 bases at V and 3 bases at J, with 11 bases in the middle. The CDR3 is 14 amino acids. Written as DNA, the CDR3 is TGTGCCAGCAGTTTAAGCCTGGTAAACTACGAGCAGTACTTC. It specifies CASSLSLVNYEQYF.

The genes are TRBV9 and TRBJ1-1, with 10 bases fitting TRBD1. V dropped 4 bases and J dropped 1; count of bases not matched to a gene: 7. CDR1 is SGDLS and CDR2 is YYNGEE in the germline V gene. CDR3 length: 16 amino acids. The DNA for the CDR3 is TGTGCCAGCAGCCCCCAAAGACAGGGGGCGAACACTGAAGCTTTCTTT. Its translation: CASSPQRQGANTEAFF.

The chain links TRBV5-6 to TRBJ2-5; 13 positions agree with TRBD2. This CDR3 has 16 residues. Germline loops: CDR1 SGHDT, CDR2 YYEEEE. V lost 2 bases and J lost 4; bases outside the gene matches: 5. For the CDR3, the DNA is TGTGCCAGCAGCTTTCCCGGGACTAGCGGGATAGAGACCCAGTACTTC. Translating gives CASSFPGTSGIETQYF.

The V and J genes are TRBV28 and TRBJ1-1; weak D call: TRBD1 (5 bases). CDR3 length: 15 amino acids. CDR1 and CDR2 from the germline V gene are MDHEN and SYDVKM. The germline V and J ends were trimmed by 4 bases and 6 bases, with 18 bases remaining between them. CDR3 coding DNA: TGTGCCAGCAGTTCCGCAATTTCAGGGTACCCTGAAGCTTTCTTT. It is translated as CASSSAISGYPEAFF.

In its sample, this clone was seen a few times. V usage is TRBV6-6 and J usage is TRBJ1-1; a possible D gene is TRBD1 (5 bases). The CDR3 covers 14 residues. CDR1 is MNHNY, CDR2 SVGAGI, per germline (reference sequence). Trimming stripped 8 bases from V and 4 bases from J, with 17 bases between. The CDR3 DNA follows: TGTGCCAGCGGGCCCAGGGTGGAGGGCACTGAAGCTTTCTTT. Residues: CASGPRVEGTEAFF.

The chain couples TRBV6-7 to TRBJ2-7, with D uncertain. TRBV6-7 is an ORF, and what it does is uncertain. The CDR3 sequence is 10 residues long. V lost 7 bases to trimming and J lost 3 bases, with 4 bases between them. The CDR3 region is CASTYYEQYF. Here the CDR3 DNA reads TGTGCCAGCACCTACTACGAGCAGTACTTC.

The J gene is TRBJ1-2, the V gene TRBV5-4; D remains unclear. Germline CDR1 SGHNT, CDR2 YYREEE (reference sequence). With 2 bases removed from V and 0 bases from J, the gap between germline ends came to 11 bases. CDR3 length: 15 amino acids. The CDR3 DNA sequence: TGTGCCAGCAGCTTAGGAACAGAGACTAACTATGGCTACACCTTC. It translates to CASSLGTETNYGYTF.

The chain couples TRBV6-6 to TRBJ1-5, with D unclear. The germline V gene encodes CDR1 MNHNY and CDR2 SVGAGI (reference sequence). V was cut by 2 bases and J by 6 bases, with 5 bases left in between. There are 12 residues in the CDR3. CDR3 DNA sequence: TGTGCCAGCAGTTACCGGAGTCAGCCCCAGCATTTT. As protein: CASSYRSQPQHF.

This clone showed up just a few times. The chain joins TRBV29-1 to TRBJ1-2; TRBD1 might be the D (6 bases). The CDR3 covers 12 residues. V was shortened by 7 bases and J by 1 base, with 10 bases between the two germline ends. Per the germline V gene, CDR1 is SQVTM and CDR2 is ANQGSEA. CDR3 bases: TGCAGCGCCGAGGACAGTAACTATGGCTACACCTTC. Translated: CSAEDSNYGYTF.

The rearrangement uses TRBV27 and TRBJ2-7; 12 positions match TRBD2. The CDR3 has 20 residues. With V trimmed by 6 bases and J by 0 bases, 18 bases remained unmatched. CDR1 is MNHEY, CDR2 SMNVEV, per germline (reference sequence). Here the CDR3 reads CASSRSGRGLAGLNSYEQYF. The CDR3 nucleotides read TGTGCCAGCAGCCGAAGCGGCCGTGGACTAGCGGGGCTGAACTCCTACGAGCAGTACTTC.

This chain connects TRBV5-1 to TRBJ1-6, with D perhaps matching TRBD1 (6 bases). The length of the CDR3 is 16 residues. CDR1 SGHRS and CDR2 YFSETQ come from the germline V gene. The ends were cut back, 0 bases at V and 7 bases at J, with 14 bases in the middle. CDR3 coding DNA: TGCGCCAGCAGCTTGGATCTAGGACAGACGAATTCACCCCTCCACTTT. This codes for CASSLDLGQTNSPLHF.

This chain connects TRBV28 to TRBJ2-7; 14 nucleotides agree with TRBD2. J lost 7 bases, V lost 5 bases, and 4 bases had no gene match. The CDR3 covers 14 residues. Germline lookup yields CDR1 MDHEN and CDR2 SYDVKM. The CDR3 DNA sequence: TGTGCCAGCAGTAGACTAGCGGGAGGGAGTGAGCAGTACTTC. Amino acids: CASSRLAGGSEQYF.

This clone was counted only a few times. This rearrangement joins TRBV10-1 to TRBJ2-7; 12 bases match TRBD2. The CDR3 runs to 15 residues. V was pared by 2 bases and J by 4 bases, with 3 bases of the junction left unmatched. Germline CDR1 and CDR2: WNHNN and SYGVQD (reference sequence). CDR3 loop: CASSERTSGIYEQYF. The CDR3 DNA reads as TGCGCCAGCAGTGAGCGGACTAGCGGGATTTACGAGCAGTACTTC.

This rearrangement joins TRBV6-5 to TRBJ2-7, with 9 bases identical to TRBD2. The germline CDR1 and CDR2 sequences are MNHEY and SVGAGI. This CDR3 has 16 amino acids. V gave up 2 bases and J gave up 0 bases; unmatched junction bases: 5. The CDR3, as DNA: TGTGCCAGCAGTTACGCGGCTAGCGGGGCCTCCTACGAGCAGTACTTC. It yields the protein CASSYAASGASYEQYF.

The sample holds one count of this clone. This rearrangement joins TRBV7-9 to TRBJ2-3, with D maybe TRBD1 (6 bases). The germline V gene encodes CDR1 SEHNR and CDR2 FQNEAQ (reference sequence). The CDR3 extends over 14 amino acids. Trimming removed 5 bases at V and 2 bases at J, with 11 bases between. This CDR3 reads CASSTRTATDTQYF. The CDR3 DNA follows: TGTGCCAGCAGCACCCGGACAGCCACAGATACGCAGTATTTT.

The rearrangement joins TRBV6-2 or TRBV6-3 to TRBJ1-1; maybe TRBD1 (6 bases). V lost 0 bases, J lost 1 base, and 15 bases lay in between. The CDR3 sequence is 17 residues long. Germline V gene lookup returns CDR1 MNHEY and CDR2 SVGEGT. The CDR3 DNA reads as TGTGCCAGCAGTTACTCGAGGGGCCGACAGGCGAACACTGAAGCTTTCTTT. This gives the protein CASSYSRGRQANTEAFF.

CDR3: CASSLTGRGGTDTQYF. The CDR3 region has the DNA TGTGCCAGTAGCCTAACAGGGAGAGGGGGCACAGATACGCAGTATTTT. The chain has TRBV19 and TRBJ2-3, with D perhaps TRBD1 (6 bases). V gave up 6 bases and J gave up 1 base, with 17 bases separating them. The CDR3 has 16 residues. Germline V gives CDR1 LNHDA, CDR2 SQIVND (reference sequence).

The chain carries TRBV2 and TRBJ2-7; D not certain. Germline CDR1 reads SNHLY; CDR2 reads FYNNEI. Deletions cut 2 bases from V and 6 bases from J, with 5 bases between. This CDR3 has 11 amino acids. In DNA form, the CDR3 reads TGTGCCAGCAGTGAATCATTCGAGCAGTACTTC. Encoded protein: CASSESFEQYF.

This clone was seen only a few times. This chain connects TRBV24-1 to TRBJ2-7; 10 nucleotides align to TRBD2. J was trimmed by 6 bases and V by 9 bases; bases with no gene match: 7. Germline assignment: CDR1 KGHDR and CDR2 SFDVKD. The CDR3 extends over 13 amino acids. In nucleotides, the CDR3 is TGTGCCACCTCAGCGGGAGGGAAGGGCGAGCAGTACTTC. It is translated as CATSAGGKGEQYF.

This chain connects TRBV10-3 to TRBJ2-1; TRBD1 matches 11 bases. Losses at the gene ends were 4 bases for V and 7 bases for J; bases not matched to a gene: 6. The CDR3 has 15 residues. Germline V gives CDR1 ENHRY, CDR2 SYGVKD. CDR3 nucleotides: TGTGCCATCAGTGGACCGGGACAGGGGGGGAATGAGCAGTTCTTC. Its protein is CAISGPGQGGNEQFF.

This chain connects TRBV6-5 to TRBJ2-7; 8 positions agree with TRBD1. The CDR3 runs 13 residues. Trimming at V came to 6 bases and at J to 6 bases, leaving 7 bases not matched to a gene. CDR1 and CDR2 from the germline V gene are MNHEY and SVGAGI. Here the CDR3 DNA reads TGTGCCAGCAGAAAGGACAGGGTGACCGAGCAGTACTTC. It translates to CASRKDRVTEQYF.

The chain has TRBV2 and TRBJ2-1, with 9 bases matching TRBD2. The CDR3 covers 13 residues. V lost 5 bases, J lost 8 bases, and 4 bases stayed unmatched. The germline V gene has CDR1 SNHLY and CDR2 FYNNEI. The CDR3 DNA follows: TGTGCCAGCAGTCAGCGGGAGGTCCATGAGCAGTTCTTC. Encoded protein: CASSQREVHEQFF.

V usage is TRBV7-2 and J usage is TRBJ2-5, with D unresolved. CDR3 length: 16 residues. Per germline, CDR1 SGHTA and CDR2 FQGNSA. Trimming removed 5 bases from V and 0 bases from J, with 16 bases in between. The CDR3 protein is CASSHQFPPNQETQYF. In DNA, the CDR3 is TGTGCCAGCAGCCACCAGTTCCCGCCGAACCAAGAGACCCAGTACTTC. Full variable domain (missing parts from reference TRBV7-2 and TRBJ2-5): GAGVSQSPSNKVTEKGKDVELRCDPISGHTALYWYRQSLGQGLEFLIYFQGNSAPDKSGLPSDRFSAERTGGSVSTLTIQRTQQEDSAVYLCASSHQFPPNQETQYFGPGTRLLVL.

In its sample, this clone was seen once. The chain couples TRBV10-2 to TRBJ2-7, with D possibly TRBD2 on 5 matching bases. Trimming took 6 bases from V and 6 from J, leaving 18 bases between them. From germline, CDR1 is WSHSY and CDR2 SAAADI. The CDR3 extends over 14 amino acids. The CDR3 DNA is TGCGCCAGCAGGACCGGAGGCGGTTCGCTCGAGCAGTACTTC. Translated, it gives CASRTGGGSLEQYF.

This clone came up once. This CDR3 is CASSLIWEGISSDQPQHF. The CDR3 DNA sequence: TGTGCCAGCAGCTTGATCTGGGAGGGGATCAGTTCGGATCAGCCCCAGCATTTT. The V and J genes are TRBV5-8 and TRBJ1-5; a weak D match, TRBD1 (5 bases). Germline V gene data show CDR1 as SGHTS and CDR2 as YDEGEE. V was clipped by 1 base and J by 5 bases, with 22 bases between them. The length of the CDR3 is 18 residues.

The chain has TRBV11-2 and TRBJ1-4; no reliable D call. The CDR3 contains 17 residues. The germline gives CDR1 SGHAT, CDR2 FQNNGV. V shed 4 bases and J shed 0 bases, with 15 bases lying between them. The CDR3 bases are TGTGCCAGCAGCTCCTCTCCCTCGAGGGCAACTAATGAAAAACTGTTTTTT. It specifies CASSSSPSRATNEKLFF.

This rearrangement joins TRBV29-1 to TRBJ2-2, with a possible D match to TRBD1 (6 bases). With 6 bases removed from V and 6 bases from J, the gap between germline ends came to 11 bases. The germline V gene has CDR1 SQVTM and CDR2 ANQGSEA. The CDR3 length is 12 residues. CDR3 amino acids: CSVGRGSGELFF. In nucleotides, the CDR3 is TGCAGCGTCGGTAGGGGGTCCGGGGAGCTGTTTTTT.

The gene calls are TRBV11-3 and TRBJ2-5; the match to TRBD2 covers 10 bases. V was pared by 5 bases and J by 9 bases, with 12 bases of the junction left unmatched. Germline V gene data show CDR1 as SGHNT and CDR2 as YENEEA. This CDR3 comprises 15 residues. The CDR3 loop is CASSKLAGSPGAQYF. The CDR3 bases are TGTGCCAGCAGCAAACTAGCGGGGTCCCCGGGGGCCCAGTACTTC. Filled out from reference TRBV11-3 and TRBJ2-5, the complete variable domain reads EAGVVQSPRYKIIEKKQPVAFWCNPISGHNTLYWYLQNLGQGPELLIRYENEEAVDDSQLPKDRFSAERLKGVDSTLKIQPAELGDSAVYLCASSKLAGSPGAQYFGPGTRLLVL.

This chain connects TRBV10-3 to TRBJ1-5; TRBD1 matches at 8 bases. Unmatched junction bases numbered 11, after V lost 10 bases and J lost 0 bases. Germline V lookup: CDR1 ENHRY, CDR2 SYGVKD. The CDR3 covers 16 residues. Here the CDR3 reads CATSGQGAGSNQPQHF. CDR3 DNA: TGTGCCACCTCAGGGCAGGGGGCGGGTAGCAATCAGCCCCAGCATTTT.

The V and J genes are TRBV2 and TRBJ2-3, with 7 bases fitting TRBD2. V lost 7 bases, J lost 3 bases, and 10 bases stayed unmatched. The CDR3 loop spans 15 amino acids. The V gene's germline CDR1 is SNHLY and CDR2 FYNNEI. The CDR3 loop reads CASNPSGVHTDTQYF. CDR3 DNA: TGTGCCAGCAACCCCAGCGGGGTTCATACAGATACGCAGTATTTT.